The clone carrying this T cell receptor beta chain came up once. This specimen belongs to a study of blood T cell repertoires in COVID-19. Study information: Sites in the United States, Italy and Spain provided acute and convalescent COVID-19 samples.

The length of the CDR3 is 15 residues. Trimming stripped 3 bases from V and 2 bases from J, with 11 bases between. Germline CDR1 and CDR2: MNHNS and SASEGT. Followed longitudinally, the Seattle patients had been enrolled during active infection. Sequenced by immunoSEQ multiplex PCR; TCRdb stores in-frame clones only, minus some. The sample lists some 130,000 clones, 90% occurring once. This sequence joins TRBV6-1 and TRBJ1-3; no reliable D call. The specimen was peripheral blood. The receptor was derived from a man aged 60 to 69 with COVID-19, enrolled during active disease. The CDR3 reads CASSDRAGTGNTIYF. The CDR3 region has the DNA TGTGCCAGCAGTGATCGGGCGGGTACTGGAAACACCATATATTTT.